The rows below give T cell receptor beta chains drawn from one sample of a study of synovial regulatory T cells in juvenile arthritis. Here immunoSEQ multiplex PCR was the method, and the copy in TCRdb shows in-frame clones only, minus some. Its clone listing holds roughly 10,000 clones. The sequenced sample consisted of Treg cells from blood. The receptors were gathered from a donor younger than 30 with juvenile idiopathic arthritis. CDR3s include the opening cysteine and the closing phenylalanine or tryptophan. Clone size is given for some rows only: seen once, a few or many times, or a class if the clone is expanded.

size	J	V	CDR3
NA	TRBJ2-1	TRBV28	CATKSRGGLNEQFF
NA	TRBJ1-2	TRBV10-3	CAISETGGPPNYGYTF
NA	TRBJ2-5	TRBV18	CASSQTGTSVETQYF
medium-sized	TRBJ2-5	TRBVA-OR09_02	CPCTVPLAKQMLRGQETQYF
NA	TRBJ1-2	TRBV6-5	CASSYSKDIYGYTF
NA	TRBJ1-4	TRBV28	CASSLPDRKLFF
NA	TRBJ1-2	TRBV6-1	CASSTLGFGDYGYTF
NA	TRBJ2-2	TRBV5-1	CASSLGTNTGELFF
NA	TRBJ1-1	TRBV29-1	CSVETGGSTEAFF
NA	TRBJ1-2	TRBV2	CASSAQGAQTLYGYTF
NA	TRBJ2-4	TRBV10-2	CASSESYGAGRPLAKNIQYF
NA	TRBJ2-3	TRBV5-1	CASSFGGPILDTQYF
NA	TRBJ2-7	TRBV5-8	CASSLQGEGYEQYF
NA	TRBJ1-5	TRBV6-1	CASSASNQPQHF
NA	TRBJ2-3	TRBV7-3	CASATQPTAAQYF
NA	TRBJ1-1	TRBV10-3	CAISESGRGRGTEAFF
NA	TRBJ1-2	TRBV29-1	CSAESYGYTF
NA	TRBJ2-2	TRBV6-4	CASSAGFAMNTGELFF
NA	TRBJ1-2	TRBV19	CASSIIQGDLGYTF
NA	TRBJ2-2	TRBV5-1	CASSLARQGPTGELFF
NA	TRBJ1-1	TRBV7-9	CASSRYLREGEAFF
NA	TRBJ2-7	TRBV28	CASSSLAGGDPYEQYF
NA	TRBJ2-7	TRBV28	CASSPLQWVGQYF
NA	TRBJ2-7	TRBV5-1	CASSPGPGPLYEQYF
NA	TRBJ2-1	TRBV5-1	CASSLSGRVLSEQFF
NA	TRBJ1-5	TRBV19	CASRGGRVVHQPQHF
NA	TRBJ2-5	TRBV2	CASSYLLSQETQYF
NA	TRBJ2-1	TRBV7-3	CASSIGQRREQFF
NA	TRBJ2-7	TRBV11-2	CASSTTGEEQYF
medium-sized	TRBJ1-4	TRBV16	CASSQLSREKLFF
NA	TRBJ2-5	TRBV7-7	CASSLGVKGETQYF
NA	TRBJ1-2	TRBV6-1	CASRRGQGTYGYTF
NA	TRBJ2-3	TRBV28	CASSPRLASTDTQYF
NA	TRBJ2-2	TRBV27	CASSLLNTGELFF
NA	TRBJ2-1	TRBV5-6	CASSNLVRGSIYNEQFF
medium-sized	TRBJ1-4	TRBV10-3	CAINQGKNEKLFF
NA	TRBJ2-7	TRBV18	CASSPDREQYF
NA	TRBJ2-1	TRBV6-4	CAPPMGAEGRSYNEQFF
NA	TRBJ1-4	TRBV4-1	CASSRGQIVNEKLFF
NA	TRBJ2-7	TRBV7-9	CASSLAGGGLYEQYF
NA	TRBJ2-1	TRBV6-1	CASRAAGGIYNEQFF
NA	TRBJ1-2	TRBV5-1	CASSSQQGVGGYTF
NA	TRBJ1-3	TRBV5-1	CASRRLMDSRAGNTIYF
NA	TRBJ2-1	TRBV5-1	CASSISSRLNEQFF
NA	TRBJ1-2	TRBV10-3	CAISASAGSNYGYTF
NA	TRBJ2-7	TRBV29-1	CSVKGLAGNEQYF
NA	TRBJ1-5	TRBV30	CAWSKGELHNQPQHF
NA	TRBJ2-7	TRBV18	CASSPRYRGTSYEQYF
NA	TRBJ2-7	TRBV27	CASSLKLYEQYF
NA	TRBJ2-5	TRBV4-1	CASSPAGETQYF
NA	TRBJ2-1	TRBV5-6	CASSRRDLRRNEQFF
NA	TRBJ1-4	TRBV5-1	CASSFDSRHSRAVREKLFF
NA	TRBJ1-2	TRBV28	CASSLGTVPGYTF
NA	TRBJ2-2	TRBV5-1	CASSGGWGELFF
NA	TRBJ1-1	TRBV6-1	CASNRDRVGTEAFF